Following are 15 T cell receptor beta chains from one sample sequenced in a study of shared clonotypes between healthy human individuals. CD45RO-negative, CCR7-positively selected cells formed the naive CD8 fraction, excluding terminally differentiated effector memory CD45RA+ cells. The protocol was immunoSEQ multiplex PCR, while the TCRdb copy is restricted to in-frame clones and leaves out a portion. The sample has roughly 2 million clones, roughly 94% seen once. The sequencing sample was made of naive CD8+ T cells sorted from blood. All receptors come from a man aged 18 to 30 in good health.

This clone was observed many times. The CDR3 loop is CASSFQVYGYTF. CDR3 DNA: TGTGCCAGCAGCTTCCAGGTCTATGGCTACACCTTC. This chain connects TRBV7-3 to TRBJ1-2, with D uncertain. V gave up 3 bases and J gave up 4 bases, with 6 bases separating them. This CDR3 contains 12 residues. Germline V gives CDR1 SGHTA, CDR2 FQGTGA.

The gene calls are TRBV7-8 and TRBJ2-1; 14 positions agree with TRBD2. Trimming at V came to 5 bases and at J to 9 bases, leaving 9 bases not matched to a gene. CDR3 length: 16 amino acids. The germline V gene has CDR1 SGHVS and CDR2 FQNEAQ. In nucleotides, the CDR3 is TGTGCCAGCAGCGCTAGACTAGCGGGAGGGCCAAGTGAGCAGTTCTTC. Protein: CASSARLAGGPSEQFF.

The rearrangement links TRBV4-1 to TRBJ2-7; D gene uncertain. The germline CDR1 and CDR2 sequences are MGHRA and YSYEKL. The CDR3 length is 13 residues. V was shortened by 4 bases and J by 4 bases, with 11 bases between the two germline ends. The CDR3 bases are TGCGCCAGCAGCCGGCGCGAGACGTACGAGCAGTACTTC. Amino acids: CASSRRETYEQYF.

The J gene is TRBJ2-1, the V gene TRBV5-5, with D possibly called TRBD1 or TRBD2 (5 bases each). Between the trimmed V and J ends, which lost 4 bases and 4 bases, there was a span of 9 bases. CDR3 length: 13 amino acids. Germline V gene lookup returns CDR1 SGHKS and CDR2 YYEKEE (reference sequence). This CDR3 reads CASSPGPYNEQFF. The CDR3 coding sequence is TGTGCCAGCAGCCCGGGACCATACAATGAGCAGTTCTTC.

The chain employs TRBV6-5 and TRBJ2-1; a weak D match, TRBD2 (5 bases). The V gene lost 4 bases and the J gene lost 9 bases, with 13 bases spanning the gap. Germline CDR1 reads MNHEY; CDR2 reads SVGAGI. The CDR3 has 13 amino acids. The CDR3, as DNA: TGTGCCAGCAGTTCCTCGGGGTCTGGTGAGCAGTTCTTC. Its protein product is CASSSSGSGEQFF.

Comment on this clone: The same CDR3 arises from other DNA sequences in this sample as well. This chain uses TRBV4-1 with TRBJ2-7; the D gene is possibly TRBD2 (6 bases). In germline, CDR1 is MGHRA, CDR2 YSYEKL. The ends were cut back, 1 base at V and 6 bases at J, with 7 bases in the middle. The length of the CDR3 is 12 residues. The CDR3, as DNA: TGCGCCAGCAGCCAAGGGAGGGGCGAGCAGTACTTC. Its translation: CASSQGRGEQYF.

The rearrangement uses TRBV18 and TRBJ2-6; TRBD2 matches 7 bases. Germline V gives CDR1 KGHSH, CDR2 LQKENI. Trimming cost V 2 bases and J 4 bases; bases outside gene matches: 5. The CDR3 sequence is 16 residues long. The CDR3 DNA sequence: TGTGCCAGCTCACCAGGGGGGGAATCCGGGGCCAACGTCCTGACTTTC. Translated, it gives CASSPGGESGANVLTF.

The rearrangement links TRBV6-5 to TRBJ1-6; unclear D gene. The germline V gene encodes CDR1 MNHEY and CDR2 SVGAGI. CDR3 size: 14 residues. V was shortened by 0 bases and J by 9 bases, with 9 bases between the two germline ends. The CDR3 DNA follows: TGTGCCAGCAGTTACTCTGGGGAGGGTTCACCCCTCCACTTT. Protein: CASSYSGEGSPLHF.

A single count supports this clone. The identical CDR3 is also encoded by other nucleotide sequences in the sample. The chain recombines TRBV6-5 with TRBJ2-7; D uncertain. V shed 2 bases and J shed 2 bases, with 10 bases lying between them. This CDR3 is built from 14 residues. The V gene's germline CDR1 is MNHEY and CDR2 SVGAGI. This chain's CDR3 is CASSYGLETYEQYF. The CDR3 DNA reads as TGTGCCAGCAGTTACGGGTTGGAAACCTACGAGCAGTACTTC.

The sample holds a few counts of this clone. The chain combines TRBV28 with TRBJ1-5; 7 bases agree with TRBD1. Trimming cost V 7 bases and J 4 bases; bases outside gene matches: 7. The CDR3 is 14 amino acids. Germline loops: CDR1 MDHEN, CDR2 SYDVKM. CDR3 protein: CASNDREGNQPQHF. The CDR3 nucleotides read TGTGCCAGCAATGACAGGGAGGGTAATCAGCCCCAGCATTTT.

The genes are TRBV6-5 and TRBJ2-7; perhaps TRBD1 as D (6 bases). This CDR3 has 15 amino acids. CDR1 and CDR2 (germline): MNHEY, SVGAGI. Deletions cut 0 bases from V and 1 base from J, with 10 bases between. The CDR3 reads CASSYSGDISYEQYF. In DNA, the CDR3 is TGTGCCAGCAGTTACTCGGGGGACATTTCCTACGAGCAGTACTTC.

The rearrangement joins TRBV7-6 to TRBJ2-7, with D perhaps matching TRBD1 (5 bases). Between the trimmed V and J ends, which lost 4 bases and 3 bases, there was a span of 13 bases. Germline CDR1 SGHVS, CDR2 FNYEAQ. The CDR3 has 14 amino acids. The CDR3 bases are TGTGCCAGCAGCTCGGAAACAGGCATCTACGAGCAGTACTTC. This codes for CASSSETGIYEQYF.

This chain joins TRBV10-1 and TRBJ2-7; D might be TRBD1 (6 bases). CDR3 size: 15 residues. Per germline, CDR1 WNHNN and CDR2 SYGVQD (reference sequence). The V end was cut by 2 bases, the J end by 3 bases, with 14 bases between. The CDR3 loop reads CASSEVQGKLYEQYF. CDR3 nucleotides: TGCGCCAGCAGTGAGGTCCAGGGGAAACTCTACGAGCAGTACTTC.

This rearrangement joins TRBV11-1 to TRBJ2-7; D is unresolved. The CDR3 contains 14 residues. V lost 1 base, J lost 6 bases, and 13 bases lay in between. Per germline, CDR1 SGHAT and CDR2 FQDESV (reference sequence). CDR3 protein: CASSLVSGLGEQYF. The CDR3 nucleotides read TGTGCCAGCAGCTTAGTTTCCGGGTTAGGCGAGCAGTACTTC.

With regard to this clone: Other nucleotide sequences in the sample specify the same CDR3. The chain carries TRBV9 and TRBJ2-5; D uncertain. Trimming cost V 0 bases and J 2 bases, with 5 bases left between them. CDR3 length equals 13 residues. Germline V gives CDR1 SGDLS, CDR2 YYNGEE. The CDR3 is CASSVVGQETQYF. The CDR3 nucleotides read TGTGCCAGCAGCGTAGTCGGACAAGAGACCCAGTACTTC.